These 16 T cell receptor beta chains were all obtained from the same sample, sequenced in a study of T cells in Graves' hyperthyroidism and ophthalmopathy. Amplified regions were TCR beta CDR3 sequences from RNA transcripts. The study used the HTBI primer set for a first-round RT-PCR of the TCR CDR3. From the multiplex PCR reads, TCRdb called clonotypes with MiXCR, one entry per CDR3 protein. The sample holds 500,000 to 800,000 distinct CDR3 sequences, 45% seen once. The specimen sequenced was peripheral blood or thyroid tissue (not recorded which). The receptors were sampled from an adult man with Graves' disease, either hyperthyroidism or ophthalmopathy (not recorded which).

This clonotype was found a few times. The rearrangement links TRBV15 to TRBJ1-1; the D gene is possibly TRBD1 (6 bases). This CDR3 is 15 amino acids long. Germline lookup yields CDR1 LNHNV and CDR2 YYDKDF (reference sequence). V was shortened by 1 base and J by 1 base, with 10 bases between the two germline ends. The CDR3 protein is CATSRVPGQNTEAFF. The CDR3 bases are TGTGCCACCAGCAGAGTTCCGGGACAGAACACTGAAGCTTTCTTT.

V gene TRBV29-1 combines with J gene TRBJ2-5; 8 nucleotides match TRBD2. This CDR3 is 11 amino acids long. V lost 7 bases and J lost 10; bases outside the gene matches: 8. Germline CDR1 reads SQVTM; CDR2 reads ANQGSEA. CDR3 bases: TGCAGCGCCAGGGGACTAGTGATCCAGTACTTC. This codes for CSARGLVIQYF.

This clonotype was seen a single time. The CDR3: CASSQDSGMGETQYF. The CDR3, as DNA: TGTGCCAGCAGCCAAGATAGCGGGATGGGAGAGACCCAGTACTTC. The gene calls are TRBV3-1 and TRBJ2-5, with TRBD2 identical over 8 bases. The CDR3 contains 15 residues. Germline trimming cut 0 bases from V and 4 bases from J; bases unmatched to any gene: 4. Germline V gene data show CDR1 as LGHDT and CDR2 as YNNKEL (reference sequence).

The rearrangement links TRBV15 to TRBJ1-6, with TRBD1 identical over 12 bases. CDR3 length: 18 residues. V was pared by 3 bases and J by 1 base, with 4 bases of the junction left unmatched. The germline V gene encodes CDR1 LNHNV and CDR2 YYDKDF (reference sequence). CDR3 residues: CATSSAGQGASYNSPLHF. As DNA, the CDR3 is TGTGCCACCAGCAGTGCGGGACAGGGGGCATCCTATAATTCACCCCTCCACTTT.

The rearrangement links TRBV7-9 to TRBJ2-2; maybe TRBD1 (6 bases). Germline-derived CDR1 and CDR2 are SEHNR and FQNEAQ (reference sequence). The CDR3 is 15 amino acids. The ends were cut back, 7 bases at V and 0 bases at J, with 12 bases in the middle. DNA for the CDR3: TGTGCCAGCAAACCAGGGACACCGAACACCGGGGAGCTGTTTTTT. Protein product: CASKPGTPNTGELFF. Together with reference TRBV7-9 and TRBJ2-2, the CDR3 gives the full variable domain: DTGVSQNPRHKITKRGQNVTFRCDPISEHNRLYWYRQTLGQGPEFLTYFQNEAQLEKSRLLSDRFSAERPKGSFSTLEIQRTEQGDSAMYLCASKPGTPNTGELFFGEGSRLTVL.

The table lists this clonotype with a few counts. This chain uses TRBV7-8 with TRBJ1-2, with 7 bases lining up with TRBD1. The CDR3 has 15 amino acids. The germline gives CDR1 SGHVS, CDR2 FQNEAQ. V trimming: 9 bases; J trimming: 9 bases; junction bases outside the gene matches: 19. The CDR3 coding sequence is TGTGCCAGTCTAGTTACGGTGGGGACAGCGAATCGCTACACCTTC. Translation gives CASLVTVGTANRYTF.

The rearrangement joins TRBV7-9 to TRBJ1-1; a weak D match, TRBD1 (5 bases). This CDR3 contains 14 residues. Germline CDR1 is SEHNR and CDR2 is FQNEAQ (reference sequence). Trimming pared 5 bases from V and 2 bases from J, leaving 12 bases between. DNA for the CDR3: TGTGCCAGCAGCCGACAGTCTATTAACACTGAAGCTTTCTTT. Translating gives CASSRQSINTEAFF.

This clonotype was picked up a small number of times. This rearrangement joins TRBV20-1 to TRBJ1-4; a weak D match, TRBD1 (5 bases). Looked up from germline, CDR1 is DFQATT and CDR2 is SNEGSKA (reference sequence). Trimming stripped 0 bases from V and 1 base from J, with 24 bases between. The CDR3 sequence is 20 residues long. This CDR3 is CSARDNFLGQGEGTNEKLFF. The CDR3 DNA follows: TGCAGTGCTAGAGATAACTTTCTCGGCCAGGGTGAAGGAACTAATGAAAAACTGTTTTTT.

This clonotype has only a few counts. The V call is TRBV7-6, the J call TRBJ2-7, with a tentative D call TRBD1 (5 bases). This CDR3 spans 14 amino acids. The ends were cut back, 5 bases at V and 3 bases at J, with 14 bases in the middle. The germline CDR1 and CDR2 sequences are SGHVS and FNYEAQ. The chain's CDR3 is CASSPATDFYEQYF. For the CDR3, the DNA is TGTGCCAGCAGCCCCGCGACAGATTTCTACGAGCAGTACTTC.

The chain carries TRBV29-1 and TRBJ2-7; D is perhaps TRBD1 (5 bases). The V and J ends lost 4 bases and 6 bases respectively, with 16 bases between them. Germline CDR1 SQVTM, CDR2 ANQGSEA. The CDR3 loop spans 13 amino acids. The chain's CDR3 is CSVGRVGVGEQYF. The CDR3 DNA follows: TGCAGCGTTGGACGGGTAGGGGTCGGCGAGCAGTACTTC.

This clonotype showed up just a few times. The rearrangement uses TRBV6-6 and TRBJ2-7; TRBD2 might be the D (5 bases). There are 15 residues in the CDR3. V lost 5 bases and J lost 3, with 17 bases in between. Germline CDR1 reads MNHNY; CDR2 reads SVGAGI (reference sequence). CDR3 nucleotides: TGTGCCAGCAGTCTCGGCGGTAGCGTTAGCTACGAGCAGTACTTC. Translating gives CASSLGGSVSYEQYF.

Ten or more counts support this clonotype. The chain has TRBV5-1 and TRBJ2-7; TRBD2 is a possible D gene (6 bases). The CDR3 spans 13 residues. Germline CDR1 reads SGHRS; CDR2 reads YFSETQ. Trimming cost V 1 base and J 4 bases, with 9 bases left between them. DNA for the CDR3: TGCGCCAGCAGCTTGCCAGGGAGGTACGAGCAGTACTTC. Translating it yields CASSLPGRYEQYF.

V and J are TRBV24-1 and TRBJ2-5; maybe TRBD1 (5 bases). The CDR3 consists of 14 residues. The V end lost 9 bases, the J end lost 5 bases, and 18 bases lay between the germline ends. Germline V gives CDR1 KGHDR, CDR2 SFDVKD. CDR3: CATYRGRGVETQYF. The CDR3 DNA reads TGTGCCACCTATAGGGGAAGGGGCGTGGAGACCCAGTACTTC.

The rearrangement uses TRBV5-1 and TRBJ1-1, with D perhaps TRBD1 (6 bases). V lost 7 bases to trimming and J lost 4 bases, with 20 bases between them. In germline, CDR1 is SGHRS, CDR2 YFSETQ. This CDR3 contains 15 residues. The CDR3 region is CASAGGGRRGTEAFF. CDR3 coding DNA: TGCGCCAGCGCCGGGGGGGGCAGGAGAGGCACTGAAGCTTTCTTT. Full variable domain (remainder filled in from reference TRBV5-1 and TRBJ1-1): KAGVTQTPRYLIKTRGQQVTLSCSPISGHRSVSWYQQTPGQGLQFLFEYFSETQRNKGNFPGRFSGRQFSNSRSEMNVSTLELGDSALYLCASAGGGRRGTEAFFGQGTRLTVV.

This sequence joins TRBV20-1 and TRBJ2-7; D possibly corresponds to TRBD1 (5 bases). The CDR3 has 14 amino acids. The germline CDR1 and CDR2 sequences are DFQATT and SNEGSKA (reference sequence). Trimming took 0 bases from V and 2 from J, leaving 11 bases between them. CDR3 loop: CSAREMGQTYEQYF. DNA of the CDR3: TGCAGTGCTAGAGAAATGGGGCAAACCTACGAGCAGTACTTC.

This clonotype turned up a few times. This rearrangement joins TRBV9 to TRBJ1-4; D is possibly TRBD1 (5 bases). Trimming cost V 0 bases and J 5 bases, with 11 bases left between them. The CDR3 is 15 residues long. Per the germline V gene, CDR1 is SGDLS and CDR2 is YYNGEE. CDR3: CASSVDGTKNEKLFF. CDR3 in DNA: TGTGCCAGCAGCGTAGACGGGACGAAGAATGAAAAACTGTTTTTT.